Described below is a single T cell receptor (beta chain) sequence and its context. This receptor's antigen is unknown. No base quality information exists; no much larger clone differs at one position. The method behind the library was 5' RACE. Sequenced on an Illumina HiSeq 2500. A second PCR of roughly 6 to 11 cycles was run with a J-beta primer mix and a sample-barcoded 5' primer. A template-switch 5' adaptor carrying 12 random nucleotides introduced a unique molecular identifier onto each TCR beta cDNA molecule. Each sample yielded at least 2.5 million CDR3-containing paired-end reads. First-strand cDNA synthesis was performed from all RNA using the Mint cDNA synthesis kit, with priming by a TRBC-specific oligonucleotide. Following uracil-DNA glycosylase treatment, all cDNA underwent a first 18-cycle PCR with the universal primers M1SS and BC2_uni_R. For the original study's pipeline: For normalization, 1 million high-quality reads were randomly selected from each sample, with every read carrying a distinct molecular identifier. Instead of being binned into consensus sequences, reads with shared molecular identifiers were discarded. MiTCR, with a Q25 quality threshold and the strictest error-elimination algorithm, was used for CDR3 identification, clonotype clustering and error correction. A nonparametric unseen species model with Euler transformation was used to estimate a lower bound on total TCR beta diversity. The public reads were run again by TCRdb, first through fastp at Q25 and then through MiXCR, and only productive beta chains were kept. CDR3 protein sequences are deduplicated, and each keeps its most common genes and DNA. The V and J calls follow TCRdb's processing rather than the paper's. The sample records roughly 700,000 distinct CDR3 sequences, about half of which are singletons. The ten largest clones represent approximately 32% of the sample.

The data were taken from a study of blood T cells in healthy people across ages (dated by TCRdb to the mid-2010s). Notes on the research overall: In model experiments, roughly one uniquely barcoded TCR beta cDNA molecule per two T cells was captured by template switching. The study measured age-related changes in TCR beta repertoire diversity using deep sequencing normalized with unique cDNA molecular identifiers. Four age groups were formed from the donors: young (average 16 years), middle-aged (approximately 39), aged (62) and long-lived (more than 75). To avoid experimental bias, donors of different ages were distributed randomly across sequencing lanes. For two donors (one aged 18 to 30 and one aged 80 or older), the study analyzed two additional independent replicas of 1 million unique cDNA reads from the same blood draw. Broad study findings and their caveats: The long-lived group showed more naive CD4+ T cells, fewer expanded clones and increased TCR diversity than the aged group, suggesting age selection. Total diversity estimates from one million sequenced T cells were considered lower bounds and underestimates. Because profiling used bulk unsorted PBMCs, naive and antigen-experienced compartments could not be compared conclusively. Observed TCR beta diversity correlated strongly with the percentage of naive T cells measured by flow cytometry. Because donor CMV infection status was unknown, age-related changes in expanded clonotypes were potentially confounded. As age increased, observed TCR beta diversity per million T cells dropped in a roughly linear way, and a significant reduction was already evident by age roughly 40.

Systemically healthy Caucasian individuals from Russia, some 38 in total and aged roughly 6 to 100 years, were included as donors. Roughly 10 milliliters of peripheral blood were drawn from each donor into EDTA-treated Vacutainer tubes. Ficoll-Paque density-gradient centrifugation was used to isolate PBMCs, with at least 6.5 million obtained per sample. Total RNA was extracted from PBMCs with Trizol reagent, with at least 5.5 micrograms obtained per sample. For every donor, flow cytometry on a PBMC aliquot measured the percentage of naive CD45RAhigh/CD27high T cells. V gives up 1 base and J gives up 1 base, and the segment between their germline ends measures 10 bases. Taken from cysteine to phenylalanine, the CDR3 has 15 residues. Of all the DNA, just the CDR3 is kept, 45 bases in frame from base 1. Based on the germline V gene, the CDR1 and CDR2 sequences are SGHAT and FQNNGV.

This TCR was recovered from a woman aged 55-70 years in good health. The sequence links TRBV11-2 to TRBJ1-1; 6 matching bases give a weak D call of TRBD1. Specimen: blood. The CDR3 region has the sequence CASSLVGGRNTEAFF. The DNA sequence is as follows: TGTGCCAGCAGCTTAGTGGGGGGCAGGAACACTGAAGCTTTCTTT. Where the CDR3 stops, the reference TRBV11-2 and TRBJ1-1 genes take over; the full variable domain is EAGVAQSPRYKIIEKRQSVAFWCNPISGHATLYWYQQILGQGPKLLIQFQNNGVVDDSQLPKDRFSAERLKGVDSTLKIQPAKLEDSAVYLCASSLVGGRNTEAFFGQGTRLTVV.